The source of this TCR beta chain is a study of T-cell memory formation after mild COVID-19. Study at large: TCR clusters largely stayed donor specific. Overall study findings and caveats: The main location of contracting CD4+ clones was CM and EM, and that of contracting CD8+ clones was EMRA. CD4/CD8 balance held among clones contracting day 15 to 85, and later expanders leaned CD4+.

Libraries for TCRalpha and TCRbeta carried sample barcodes and unique molecular identifiers via 5'RACE. TCRdb re-derived calls from the 5' RACE reads in MiXCR, one entry per CDR3 protein. The sample comprises around 100,000 distinct CDR3 sequences, about a fifth of which are singletons, and under 50% rests with the top ten. This clonotype was detected only a few times. Its antigen is currently unknown. Trimming removed 4 bases at V and 3 bases at J, with 16 bases between. Germline lookup yields CDR1 SEHNR and CDR2 FQNEAQ (reference sequence). CDR3 size: 15 residues. Sequences were obtained from PBMCs or a T cell subset sorted from them (not recorded which). The rearrangement links TRBV7-9 to TRBJ2-7, with a tentative D call TRBD1 (5 bases). This clonotype originated in a man between 18 and 35 years old who had mild COVID-19 (a few samples of this study predate the infection). Cell type and time point are not known. The CDR3 region has the DNA TGTGCCAGCAGCTCCGCAATTCTAGGGGACTACGAGCAGTACGTC. The encoded protein is CASSSAILGDYEQYV.